This paragraph reports one T cell receptor (beta chain). Its target is not known. This specimen belongs to a study of PD-1 blockade in mismatch repair-deficient tumors. For the study at large: Patients had around 11 mismatch repair-deficient cancer types and were previously treated and progressing.

Data came from immunoSEQ multiplex PCR; TCRdb stores just in-frame clones and leaves some out. The data contain over 100,000 clones, around three quarters of them singletons. Findings of the study overall: Rapid post-treatment expansion, then contraction, generally preceding radiologic response, marked tumor-resident clones.

Germline CDR1 SQVTM, CDR2 ANQGSEA. There are 14 residues in the CDR3. Trimming cost V 0 bases and J 2 bases, with 10 bases left between them. Three pembrolizumab responders had their TCRs sequenced. The sample was peripheral blood, taken 60 weeks after starting pembrolizumab. This TCR derives from an adult with mismatch repair-deficient cancer. The V gene is TRBV29-1, the J gene TRBJ2-5; D gene unclear. The CDR3 sequence: CSVEDRLLQETQYF. The DNA for the CDR3 is TGCAGCGTTGAAGACCGCCTCCTTCAAGAGACCCAGTACTTC.